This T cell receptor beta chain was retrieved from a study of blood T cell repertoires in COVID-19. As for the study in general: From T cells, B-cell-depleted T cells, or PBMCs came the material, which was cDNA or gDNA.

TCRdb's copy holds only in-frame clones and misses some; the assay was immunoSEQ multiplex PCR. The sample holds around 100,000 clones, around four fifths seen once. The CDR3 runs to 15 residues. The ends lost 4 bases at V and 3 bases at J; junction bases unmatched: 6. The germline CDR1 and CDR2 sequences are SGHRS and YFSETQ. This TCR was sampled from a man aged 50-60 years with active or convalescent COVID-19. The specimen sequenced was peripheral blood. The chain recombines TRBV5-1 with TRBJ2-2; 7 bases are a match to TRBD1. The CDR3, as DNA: TGCGCCAGCAGCCAAAATACAGGGGACACCGGGGAGCTGTTTTTT. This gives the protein CASSQNTGDTGELFF.